The 26 T cell receptor beta chains presented below share a single source sample, sequenced in a study of CD4+ T cells in melanoma. Produced via immunoSEQ multiplex PCR; TCRdb's table is partial and in-frame only. The profile shows roughly 150,000 clones, 85% to 95% of them singletons. These receptors were taken from a human donor with melanoma.

The CDR3 coding sequence is TGCGCCAGCACGGGACAGGCGACTATGAACACTGAAGCTTTCTTT. Protein product: CASTGQATMNTEAFF. V and J are TRBV5-1 and TRBJ1-1, with TRBD1 matching 8 bases. Germline values: CDR1 SGHRS, CDR2 YFSETQ. V shed 6 bases, J shed 0 bases, and the junction held 7 bases outside the gene matches. There are 15 residues in the CDR3.

The chain recombines TRBV7-9 with TRBJ2-7; TRBD2 matches at 8 bases. V lost 8 bases, J lost 1 base, and 10 bases stayed unmatched. The length of the CDR3 is 15 residues. The V gene's germline CDR1 is SEHNR and CDR2 FQNEAQ (reference sequence). The CDR3 reads CASSGGVGSSYEQYF. The CDR3 DNA reads TGTGCCAGCTCGGGGGGGGTCGGGTCATCCTACGAGCAGTACTTC.

This chain links TRBV7-9 with TRBJ1-6, with TRBD1 as a possible D gene (6 bases). This CDR3 spans 15 amino acids. V was trimmed by 0 bases and J by 8 bases, leaving 11 bases between them. Germline CDR1 reads SEHNR; CDR2 reads FQNEAQ (reference sequence). The CDR3 reads CASSLADSSYSPLHF. CDR3 nucleotides: TGTGCCAGCAGCTTAGCGGACAGTTCCTATTCACCCCTCCACTTT.

V usage is TRBV15 and J usage is TRBJ2-6; D remains ambiguous. The CDR3 loop spans 17 amino acids. The germline V gene encodes CDR1 LNHNV and CDR2 YYDKDF (reference sequence). Between the trimmed V and J ends, which lost 5 bases and 0 bases, there was a span of 14 bases. DNA for the CDR3: TGTGCCACCAGCTCGGTCAGGAGAAACTCTGGGGCCAACGTCCTGACTTTC. Translating gives CATSSVRRNSGANVLTF.

This chain connects TRBV11-1 to TRBJ2-2, with D possibly TRBD2 on 5 matching bases. The CDR3 sequence is 15 residues long. The germline V gene encodes CDR1 SGHAT and CDR2 FQDESV (reference sequence). Trimming took off 5 bases at V and 2 bases at J, with 12 bases between the two ends. CDR3 region: CASSPGVDNTGELFF. CDR3 nucleotides: TGTGCCAGCAGCCCCGGGGTAGATAACACCGGGGAGCTGTTTTTT.

Worth noting for this clone: A junction boundary mismatches the germline segment, possibly from a read error. The J gene is TRBJ1-2, the V gene TRBV7-7; 8 bases line up with TRBD1. CDR1 and CDR2 from the germline V gene are SSHAT and FNYEAQ (reference sequence). The CDR3 loop spans 13 amino acids. The CDR3 DNA reads TGTGCTAGCAGCCCCGGGACAGGCTATGGCTACACCTTC. Residues: CASSPGTGYGYTF.

The V and J genes are TRBV6-6 and TRBJ1-6, with a tentative D call TRBD1 (5 bases). Trimming removed 4 bases at V and 6 bases at J, with 10 bases between. This CDR3 spans 14 amino acids. Germline CDR1 MNHNY, CDR2 SVGAGI (reference sequence). The CDR3 DNA sequence: TGTGCCAGCAGTTCCAGGGTGGGTAATTCACCCCTCCACTTT. It yields the protein CASSSRVGNSPLHF.

V is TRBV5-4 and J is TRBJ2-5, with TRBD1 as a possible D gene (6 bases). V lost 0 bases and J lost 3, with 12 bases in between. The CDR3 length is 15 residues. CDR1 and CDR2 (germline): SGHNT, YYREEE (reference sequence). The CDR3 sequence is CASSLATGREETQYF. CDR3 DNA sequence: TGTGCCAGCAGCTTGGCTACAGGGCGGGAAGAGACCCAGTACTTC.

This clone was detected once. CDR3 in amino acids: CASSGPFAETQYF. The CDR3 region has the DNA TGTGCCAGCAGCGGACCTTTTGCAGAGACCCAGTACTTC. The gene calls are TRBV9 and TRBJ2-5; D unresolved. This CDR3 has 13 residues. The V gene lost 3 bases and the J gene lost 4 bases, with 10 bases spanning the gap. Germline V lookup: CDR1 SGDLS, CDR2 YYNGEE.

The rearrangement joins TRBV5-6 to TRBJ2-5, with 9 bases aligning to TRBD1. Germline V gives CDR1 SGHDT, CDR2 YYEEEE. V lost 7 bases, J lost 4 bases, and 14 bases stayed unmatched. This CDR3 has 16 amino acids. The CDR3 sequence: CASGGTGRSRGETQYF. CDR3 bases: TGTGCCAGCGGCGGGACAGGGAGGTCGCGCGGAGAGACCCAGTACTTC.

The V call is TRBV9, the J call TRBJ2-6, with D uncertain. The CDR3 is made up of 14 amino acids. Germline V lookup: CDR1 SGDLS, CDR2 YYNGEE. The V and J ends lost 5 bases and 0 bases respectively, with 6 bases between them. The CDR3 protein is CASSSYSGANVLTF. In DNA form, the CDR3 reads TGTGCCAGCAGTTCCTACTCTGGGGCCAACGTCCTGACTTTC.

This chain joins TRBV18 and TRBJ2-1; D possibly corresponds to TRBD1 (6 bases). V dropped 3 bases and J dropped 0 bases, with 9 bases sitting between them. This CDR3 spans 15 amino acids. Germline V gene lookup returns CDR1 KGHSH and CDR2 LQKENI. CDR3 nucleotides: TGTGCCAGCTCACCGACAGGACTCTCCTACAATGAGCAGTTCTTC. It yields the protein CASSPTGLSYNEQFF.

This clone was seen a single time. V and J are TRBV5-1 and TRBJ2-1; D perhaps matches TRBD1 (6 bases). The CDR3 extends over 16 amino acids. CDR1 is SGHRS and CDR2 is YFSETQ in the germline V gene. V was shortened by 2 bases and J by 4 bases, with 16 bases between the two germline ends. CDR3: CASSLTTGSLYNEQFF. The CDR3 DNA is TGCGCCAGCAGCTTAACTACAGGGTCGCTGTACAATGAGCAGTTCTTC.

The chain recombines TRBV6-6 with TRBJ1-2; 10 bases line up with TRBD1. Germline V gene data show CDR1 as MNHNY and CDR2 as SVGAGI (reference sequence). J was trimmed by 3 bases and V by 5 bases; bases with no gene match: 6. This CDR3 is 15 amino acids long. The CDR3, as DNA: TGTGCCAGCAGTCACGGGACAGGGGCCTACTATGGCTACACCTTC. This sequence encodes CASSHGTGAYYGYTF.

About this clone itself: Other DNA variants within this sample encode the same CDR3. The chain combines TRBV15 with TRBJ2-7; D is unclear. Trimming left V 0 bases short and J 3 bases short, with 6 bases between. The V gene's germline CDR1 is LNHNV and CDR2 YYDKDF (reference sequence). The CDR3 runs to 13 residues. The CDR3 DNA reads as TGTGCCACCAGCAGAGATGTTAACTACGAGCAGTACTTC. Translating it yields CATSRDVNYEQYF.

The rearrangement joins TRBV6-1 to TRBJ1-3; D is unclear. The V gene lost 5 bases and the J gene lost 3 bases, with 11 bases spanning the gap. The CDR3 is made up of 14 amino acids. The germline V gene has CDR1 MNHNS and CDR2 SASEGT. The CDR3 DNA sequence: TGTGCCAGCAGTCTGGACGTCTTTGGAAACACCATATATTTT. Translated: CASSLDVFGNTIYF.

The rearrangement joins TRBV5-6 to TRBJ1-1; D gene unclear. Germline loops: CDR1 SGHDT, CDR2 YYEEEE. This CDR3 region has 13 residues. V lost 2 bases and J lost 7, with 12 bases in between. CDR3 sequence (DNA): TGTGCCAGCAGCTTAAGGGAGTTCAGTGAAGCTTTCTTT. Protein: CASSLREFSEAFF.

CDR3 amino acids: CAWSAGYGQPQHF. In DNA form, the CDR3 reads TGTGCCTGGAGTGCAGGGTACGGACAGCCCCAGCATTTT. The V and J genes are TRBV30 and TRBJ1-5, with D tentatively TRBD1 (5 bases). This CDR3 spans 13 amino acids. Germline V gene lookup returns CDR1 GTSNPN and CDR2 SVGIG (reference sequence). Trimming removed 1 base at V and 7 bases at J, with 11 bases between.

The chain links TRBV7-3 to TRBJ1-1; D unresolved. Trimming pared 2 bases from V and 1 base from J, leaving 5 bases between. The germline CDR1 and CDR2 sequences are SGHTA and FQGTGA. This CDR3 spans 13 amino acids. The CDR3 spells CASSLHRNTEAFF. DNA for the CDR3: TGTGCCAGCAGCTTACACAGGAACACTGAAGCTTTCTTT.

The chain recombines TRBV11-2 with TRBJ2-7, with a tentative D call TRBD1 (5 bases). The germline CDR1 and CDR2 sequences are SGHAT and FQNNGV. This CDR3 contains 15 residues. The V and J ends lost 4 bases and 4 bases respectively, with 17 bases between them. The CDR3 DNA reads TGTGCCAGCAGCTCCCCCCCAGCTGGGGCGTACGAGCAGTACTTC. It encodes CASSSPPAGAYEQYF.

V usage is TRBV18 and J usage is TRBJ1-4; TRBD1 agrees at 10 bases. Germline CDR1 is KGHSH and CDR2 is LQKENI. The J segment lost 8 bases and the V segment lost 3 bases, leaving 9 bases of the junction unmatched. The CDR3 loop spans 16 amino acids. The CDR3 sequence is CASSPGTGVGKEKLFF. The CDR3 DNA reads as TGTGCCAGCTCACCCGGGACAGGGGTCGGCAAAGAAAAACTGTTTTTT.

This chain uses TRBV2 with TRBJ2-5, with 9 positions matching TRBD2. With 7 bases clipped from V and 5 bases from J, the junction kept 8 bases outside the gene matches. This CDR3 region has 14 residues. CDR1 and CDR2 from the germline V gene are SNHLY and FYNNEI. The CDR3 is CASKSRGGVETQYF. CDR3 DNA sequence: TGTGCCAGCAAATCCCGCGGGGGGGTTGAGACCCAGTACTTC.

Notes on this clone: One end of the junction fails to match germline, which may point to a read error. This CDR3 is CASSMTRGTGNGQFF. In nucleotides, the CDR3 is TGTGCCAGTAGTATGACACGGGGTACGGGCAATGGGCAGTTCTTC. The genes are TRBV19 and TRBJ2-1; D is perhaps TRBD2 (5 bases). Germline-derived CDR1 and CDR2 are LNHDA and SQIVND (reference sequence). There are 15 residues in the CDR3.

The chain is built from TRBV25-1 and TRBJ2-1; D may match TRBD1 or TRBD2 (6 bases each). This CDR3 comprises 16 residues. V was clipped by 3 bases and J by 7 bases, with 19 bases between them. Germline V lookup: CDR1 MGHDK, CDR2 SYGVNS. Here the CDR3 DNA reads TGTGCCAGCAGTGATGGTTGGGGGGCGATTTTGAATGAGCAGTTCTTC. It encodes CASSDGWGAILNEQFF.

The V and J genes are TRBV6-1 and TRBJ2-5; 10 nucleotides match TRBD2. V dropped 4 bases and J dropped 2; count of bases not matched to a gene: 4. Germline V gene sequence: CDR1 MNHNS, CDR2 SASEGT. CDR3 length: 15 amino acids. The CDR3 sequence: CASSVLAGGQETQYF. DNA for the CDR3: TGTGCCAGCAGTGTATTAGCGGGGGGACAAGAGACCCAGTACTTC.

This rearrangement joins TRBV9 to TRBJ1-2, with 7 nucleotides matching TRBD1. CDR1 SGDLS and CDR2 YYNGEE come from the germline V gene. Unmatched junction bases numbered 7, after V lost 3 bases and J lost 2 bases. The CDR3 has 15 amino acids. The CDR3 DNA follows: TGTGCCAGCAGCGCTGGAGGGACAGCCAACTATGGCTACACCTTC. It translates to CASSAGGTANYGYTF.